Listed here is a single T cell receptor (beta chain). Assay: immunoSEQ multiplex PCR; the TCRdb copy retains only in-frame clones and omits some. The sample records more than 100,000 clones, around 89% being singletons. V shed 2 bases and J 2 bases; nucleotides not matched to a gene: 12. The CDR3 is 18 amino acids. CDR1 is MDHEN and CDR2 is SYDVKM in the germline V gene. This record belongs to a study of blood T cell repertoires in COVID-19. Sample: peripheral blood. J is TRBJ2-1 and V is TRBV28; 7 bases match TRBD1. This TCR was recovered from a man between 70 and 80 years old with active COVID-19. CDR3: CASSLKFPRQGPYNEQFF. DNA for the CDR3: TGTGCCAGCAGTTTAAAATTTCCCAGACAGGGACCCTACAATGAGCAGTTCTTC.